The 32 T cell receptor beta chains listed next were all sequenced from one sample in a study of CD8 T cells in ankylosing spondylitis. TCRdb fed the 5' RACE reads into MiXCR, producing one record per CDR3 protein. The sample holds approximately 35,000 distinct CDR3 sequences; around an eighth are singletons and the top ten take roughly 30%. The sample taken for sequencing was synovial fluid, either unsorted or a sorted T cell fraction (not recorded which). These receptors all come from a male donor with ankylosing spondylitis.

This clonotype was detected ten times or more. The J gene is TRBJ1-5, the V gene TRBV27; D is uncertain. The CDR3 covers 14 residues. Germline V gene data show CDR1 as MNHEY and CDR2 as SMNVEV (reference sequence). Trimming cost V 2 bases and J 1 base, with 6 bases left between them. The CDR3 DNA reads TGTGCCAGCAGTTTACGGGGAAGCAATCAGCCCCAGCATTTT. Translation gives CASSLRGSNQPQHF.

J is TRBJ2-1 and V is TRBV18, with D unclear. V was pared by 2 bases and J by 0 bases, with 11 bases between. The CDR3 contains 16 residues. Germline V gives CDR1 KGHSH, CDR2 LQKENI. CDR3 in amino acids: CASSPKPSSSYNEQFF. Written as DNA, the CDR3 is TGTGCCAGCTCACCAAAGCCGTCTTCCTCCTACAATGAGCAGTTCTTC.

This clonotype appeared many times. The rearrangement links TRBV4-3 to TRBJ1-5; the D gene is possibly TRBD1 (6 bases). Germline V lookup: CDR1 LGHNA, CDR2 YSLEER. Trimming cost V 1 base and J 9 bases, with 22 bases left between them. CDR3 size: 17 residues. As DNA, the CDR3 is TGCGCCAGCAGCCAAGTCTTCATCGGACAGCCTGGAGGGCCCCAGCATTTT. Its translation: CASSQVFIGQPGGPQHF.

This chain uses TRBV5-5 with TRBJ2-3, with no clear D. V lost 5 bases and J 1 base, leaving 8 bases between the germline ends. Per germline, CDR1 SGHKS and CDR2 YYEKEE (reference sequence). This CDR3 comprises 13 residues. CDR3 nucleotides: TGTGCCAGCAGGTCCTGGGGCACAGATACGCAGTATTTT. Translated: CASRSWGTDTQYF.

The chain carries TRBV6-2 or TRBV6-3 and TRBJ2-2; no clear D. The V gene lost 4 bases and the J gene lost 8 bases, with 14 bases spanning the gap. The CDR3 sequence is 14 residues long. Germline CDR1 is MNHEY and CDR2 is SVGEGT. CDR3 sequence: CASSLSDTKGELFF. DNA for the CDR3: TGTGCCAGCAGTTTGTCCGATACCAAAGGGGAGCTGTTTTTT.

The chain has TRBV9 and TRBJ2-2; 9 nucleotides agree with TRBD2. The CDR3 extends over 15 amino acids. Germline loops: CDR1 SGDLS, CDR2 YYNGEE. J lost 1 base, V lost 2 bases, and 0 bases had no gene match. The CDR3 bases are TGTGCCAGCAGCGTGACTAGCGGGAACACCGGGGAGCTGTTTTTT. It yields the protein CASSVTSGNTGELFF.

This clonotype has more than one count but fewer than ten. The genes are TRBV20-1 and TRBJ1-2, with D possibly being TRBD1 (6 bases). Trimming shortened V by 5 bases and J by 7 bases, and 23 bases separated the two germline ends. Germline V CDR1 and CDR2: DFQATT, SNEGSKA (reference sequence). The CDR3 loop spans 15 amino acids. This chain's CDR3 is CSAWGRDNDGSGYTF. Written as DNA, the CDR3 is TGCAGTGCTTGGGGCCGGGACAACGATGGGTCTGGCTACACCTTC.

This clonotype was seen at least ten times. The chain couples TRBV12-3 or TRBV12-4 to TRBJ2-5, with D tentatively TRBD1 (6 bases). V dropped 3 bases and J dropped 9 bases, with 11 bases sitting between them. The CDR3 totals 12 residues. CDR3 bases: TGTGCCAGCAGTTTTGGGCAGGGGTCCCAGTACTTC. Amino acids: CASSFGQGSQYF.

The chain combines TRBV7-9 with TRBJ2-1; no reliable D call. Germline values: CDR1 SEHNR, CDR2 FQNEAQ (reference sequence). The CDR3 length is 11 residues. V dropped 3 bases and J dropped 10 bases, with 7 bases sitting between them. CDR3 sequence: CASSLGPEQFF. In nucleotides, the CDR3 is TGTGCCAGCAGCTTGGGCCCCGAGCAGTTCTTC.

This chain connects TRBV9 to TRBJ2-4, with TRBD2 identical over 12 bases. The germline V gene has CDR1 SGDLS and CDR2 YYNGEE. Trimming removed 0 bases from V and 6 bases from J; junction bases left unmatched: 1. The CDR3 consists of 15 residues. The CDR3 DNA reads as TGTGCCAGCAGCGTAGCGGGACTAGCGGGAAACATTCAGTACTTC. Translated: CASSVAGLAGNIQYF. The full variable domain, in which reference TRBV9 and TRBJ2-4 provide the parts outside the CDR3, is DSGVTQTPKHLITATGQRVTLRCSPRSGDLSVYWYQQSLDQGLQFLIQYYNGEERAKGNILERFSAQQFPDLHSELNLSSLELGDSALYFCASSVAGLAGNIQYFGAGTRLSVL.

In this sample, this clonotype turned up many times. V usage is TRBV6-5 and J usage is TRBJ1-2, with 8 nucleotides matching TRBD1. Losses at the gene ends were 2 bases for V and 4 bases for J; bases not matched to a gene: 3. The germline gives CDR1 MNHEY, CDR2 SVGAGI. The CDR3 spans 14 residues. Here the CDR3 DNA reads TGTGCCAGCAGTTACATAACAGGGGGCTATGGCTACACCTTC. Translation: CASSYITGGYGYTF.

In its sample, this clonotype was seen a few times. This sequence joins TRBV7-2 and TRBJ2-3; 10 nucleotides match TRBD2. J gave up 4 bases and V 2 bases, and 3 bases lay outside the gene matches. The CDR3 totals 15 residues. The germline V gene encodes CDR1 SGHTA and CDR2 FQGNSA. CDR3 sequence (DNA): TGTGCCAGCAGCTTAATTAGCGGGGGGTCAGATACGCAGTATTTT. Residues: CASSLISGGSDTQYF.

This clonotype has more than one count but fewer than ten. This chain uses TRBV4-3 with TRBJ2-3, with D perhaps matching TRBD2 (6 bases). CDR1 is LGHNA, CDR2 YSLEER, per germline. V lost 2 bases and J 5 bases, leaving 11 bases between the germline ends. This CDR3 has 14 amino acids. CDR3 sequence (DNA): TGCGCCAGCAGCCAACGACTAGACGGAGATACGCAGTATTTT. It is translated as CASSQRLDGDTQYF.

This clonotype was recorded at least ten times. The rearrangement joins TRBV7-8 to TRBJ2-7, with D tentatively TRBD1 or TRBD2 (5 bases each). The germline V and J ends were trimmed by 2 bases and 2 bases, with 13 bases remaining between them. The CDR3 spans 15 residues. CDR1 and CDR2 (germline): SGHVS, FQNEAQ. The CDR3 DNA is TGTGCCAGCAGCTTACGGGGCGATGGACCCTACGAGCAGTACTTC. Its translation is CASSLRGDGPYEQYF.

This clonotype was detected many times. This chain joins TRBV6-2 or TRBV6-3 and TRBJ2-7; 13 nucleotides match TRBD2. The CDR3 totals 19 residues. Germline values: CDR1 MNHEY, CDR2 SVGEGT. V trimming: 0 bases; J trimming: 1 base; junction bases outside the gene matches: 9. DNA for the CDR3: TGTGCCAGCAGTTACTCTCCGGGACTAGCGGGACTGCTTTCCTACGAGCAGTACTTC. Encoded protein: CASSYSPGLAGLLSYEQYF.

By proportion, this clonotype is medium-sized. The chain combines TRBV5-1 with TRBJ2-7, with D possibly matching TRBD2 (5 bases). V lost 2 bases and J 0 bases, leaving 6 bases between the germline ends. The CDR3 has 13 amino acids. Germline-derived CDR1 and CDR2 are SGHRS and YFSETQ. The DNA for the CDR3 is TGCGCCAGCAGCTTAGGGAGCTCCTACGAGCAGTACTTC. It specifies CASSLGSSYEQYF.

This clonotype was recorded many times. This chain joins TRBV9 and TRBJ1-6, with D hard to call. The CDR3 has 14 residues. Germline V gene lookup returns CDR1 SGDLS and CDR2 YYNGEE. V lost 0 bases and J 10 bases, leaving 11 bases between the germline ends. The CDR3 sequence: CASSVVAGSSPLHF. CDR3 coding DNA: TGTGCCAGCAGCGTAGTTGCGGGGAGCTCACCCCTCCACTTT.

The CDR3 coding sequence is TGCAGTGCCACCGGGCCTGGGGCCAACGTCCTGACTTTC. This codes for CSATGPGANVLTF. The V call is TRBV20-1, the J call TRBJ2-6; D is unresolved. The germline CDR1 and CDR2 sequences are DFQATT and SNEGSKA (reference sequence). Between the trimmed V and J ends, which lost 6 bases and 2 bases, there was a span of 8 bases. The CDR3 contains 13 residues.

The chain links TRBV6-2 or TRBV6-3 to TRBJ1-1; D uncertain. V was clipped by 0 bases and J by 5 bases, with 10 bases between them. This CDR3 is built from 14 residues. Per the germline V gene, CDR1 is MNHEY and CDR2 is SVGEGT. This CDR3 is CASSYSREATEAFF. The DNA of the CDR3 is TGTGCCAGCAGTTACTCGAGGGAGGCTACTGAAGCTTTCTTT.

This clonotype was counted many times. V and J are TRBV24-1 and TRBJ2-2, with 9 bases matching TRBD2. J lost 3 bases, V lost 5 bases, and 0 bases had no gene match. Germline values: CDR1 KGHDR, CDR2 SFDVKD. The CDR3 length is 14 residues. The CDR3 loop reads CATSGTSDTGELFF. Written as DNA, the CDR3 is TGTGCCACCAGTGGGACTAGCGACACCGGGGAGCTGTTTTTT.

The chain has TRBV24-1 and TRBJ2-2; D possibly corresponds to TRBD1 (7 bases). Trimming took off 7 bases at V and 3 bases at J, with 14 bases between the two ends. The CDR3 runs to 15 residues. Germline V gives CDR1 KGHDR, CDR2 SFDVKD. CDR3 DNA sequence: TGTGCCACCAGCAGGGGGGAACAGGACACCGGGGAGCTGTTTTTT. It yields the protein CATSRGEQDTGELFF.

This clonotype has only a few counts. The gene calls are TRBV4-3 and TRBJ2-1, with D perhaps assigned TRBD1 or TRBD2 (5 bases each). V gave up 3 bases and J gave up 4 bases, with 19 bases separating them. CDR1 and CDR2 from the germline V gene are LGHNA and YSLEER. The CDR3 has 17 amino acids. As DNA, the CDR3 is TGCGCCAGCAGCCAGGTCGGCGTTGGGGGAGTTTACAATGAGCAGTTCTTC. Its translation is CASSQVGVGGVYNEQFF.

This clonotype has a count of ten or more. The gene calls are TRBV5-6 and TRBJ2-2; D gene ambiguous. The germline V and J ends were trimmed by 0 bases and 8 bases, with 5 bases remaining between them. Germline-derived CDR1 and CDR2 are SGHDT and YYEEEE. The CDR3 loop spans 12 amino acids. CDR3 bases: TGTGCCAGCAGCTTGGGATCGGGGGAGCTGTTTTTT. Its protein product is CASSLGSGELFF.

This clonotype was seen a handful of times. This rearrangement joins TRBV5-8 to TRBJ1-5, with D unresolved. The CDR3 totals 15 residues. V was pared by 0 bases and J by 0 bases, with 7 bases between. CDR1 and CDR2 (germline): SGHTS, YDEGEE. CDR3 bases: TGTGCCAGCAGCTTGGGGGGAAATAGCAATCAGCCCCAGCATTTT. Protein: CASSLGGNSNQPQHF.

The gene calls are TRBV6-5 and TRBJ1-2; weak D call: TRBD1 (6 bases). Germline CDR1 is MNHEY and CDR2 is SVGAGI. Trimming shortened V by 6 bases and J by 4 bases, and 9 bases separated the two germline ends. This CDR3 comprises 12 residues. The CDR3 coding sequence is TGTGCCAGCAGGGGACACACCTATGGCTACACCTTC. Translated: CASRGHTYGYTF.

There are many counts of this clonotype. V gene TRBV4-3 combines with J gene TRBJ1-1, with D maybe TRBD1 (5 bases). V was trimmed by 1 base and J by 4 bases, leaving 10 bases between them. The CDR3 consists of 14 residues. Germline V gene data show CDR1 as LGHNA and CDR2 as YSLEER. DNA of the CDR3: TGCGCCAGCAGCCAAGGAGGGGTCGGCACTGAAGCTTTCTTT. Translating gives CASSQGGVGTEAFF.

This sequence joins TRBV4-2 and TRBJ1-1; no clear D. Germline CDR1 LGHNA, CDR2 YNFKEQ. The CDR3 has 13 amino acids. V was shortened by 0 bases and J by 6 bases, with 8 bases between the two germline ends. CDR3 bases: TGTGCCAGCAGCCAAGATTACGGGGCTGAAGCTTTCTTT. This encodes CASSQDYGAEAFF.

This clonotype was recorded many times. This chain uses TRBV7-9 with TRBJ2-6; D unresolved. This CDR3 comprises 14 residues. CDR1 is SEHNR, CDR2 FQNEAQ, per germline (reference sequence). Trimming removed 2 bases at V and 4 bases at J, with 6 bases between. The CDR3 here is CASSLSTGANVLTF. The CDR3 bases are TGTGCCAGCAGCTTATCTACCGGGGCCAACGTCCTGACTTTC.

The chain couples TRBV27 to TRBJ1-1; D unclear. The CDR3 loop spans 11 amino acids. CDR1 and CDR2 (germline): MNHEY, SMNVEV (reference sequence). V lost 7 bases to trimming and J lost 4 bases, with 7 bases between them. CDR3 amino acids: CASTEGTEAFF. The CDR3 nucleotides read TGTGCCAGCACCGAGGGCACTGAAGCTTTCTTT.

This clonotype was observed many times. V gene TRBV5-1 combines with J gene TRBJ1-2, with D uncertain. The CDR3 sequence is 15 residues long. CDR1 and CDR2 from the germline V gene are SGHRS and YFSETQ. Trimming pared 0 bases from V and 4 bases from J, leaving 13 bases between. The CDR3 DNA is TGCGCCAGCAGCTTGGATCTTGGAACCCCCTATGGCTACACCTTC. This encodes CASSLDLGTPYGYTF.

This clonotype was detected many times. CDR3 sequence: CASSLDRNSANYGYTF. In DNA, the CDR3 is TGTGCCAGCAGTTTAGACCGAAACTCAGCTAACTATGGCTACACCTTC. The rearrangement links TRBV28 to TRBJ1-2; no reliable D call. From germline, CDR1 is MDHEN and CDR2 SYDVKM. The CDR3 sequence is 16 residues long. V shed 2 bases and J shed 0 bases, with 13 bases lying between them.

This clonotype occurred a few times. The chain uses TRBV6-5 and TRBJ2-7, with D perhaps assigned TRBD1 or TRBD2 (5 bases each). The germline gives CDR1 MNHEY, CDR2 SVGAGI. Trimming took off 0 bases at V and 6 bases at J, with 6 bases between the two ends. The CDR3 totals 12 residues. The chain's CDR3 is CASSYSGVEQYF. The CDR3 region has the DNA TGTGCCAGCAGTTACTCGGGGGTCGAGCAGTACTTC.